This T cell receptor beta chain emerged from a study of T cell responses to AZD1222 COVID-19 vaccine. Study-level points and caveats: Most donors were white British, females outnumbered males, and clonal diversity was possibly underestimated. When two AZD1222 doses had been given, Spike-specific TCR breadth and depth rose. Close to half of spike-specific TCRs reportedly recognize unmutated variant regions. Vaccine-related CD4 TCRs covered spike, predominating at 160-218 and 743-854.

Repertoires were generated with immunoSEQ multiplex PCR, while TCRdb's copy carries only in-frame clones and drops some. There are about 150,000 clones in the sample; approximately 90% occur only once, and about 2% lies in the top ten. In regard to this clone: The antigen remains unidentified.

From germline, CDR1 is MDHEN and CDR2 SYDVKM. Trimming took off 6 bases at V and 4 bases at J, with 16 bases between the two ends. The CDR3 length is 15 residues. This clonotype was sampled from an adult in good health. This specimen was peripheral blood, taken on day 0 of AZD1222 vaccination. This chain uses TRBV28 with TRBJ1-5, with a possible D match to TRBD1 (6 bases). The CDR3 sequence is CASSPGGGRNQPQHF. CDR3 DNA sequence: TGTGCCAGCAGCCCCGGGGGGGGGCGGAATCAGCCCCAGCATTTT.